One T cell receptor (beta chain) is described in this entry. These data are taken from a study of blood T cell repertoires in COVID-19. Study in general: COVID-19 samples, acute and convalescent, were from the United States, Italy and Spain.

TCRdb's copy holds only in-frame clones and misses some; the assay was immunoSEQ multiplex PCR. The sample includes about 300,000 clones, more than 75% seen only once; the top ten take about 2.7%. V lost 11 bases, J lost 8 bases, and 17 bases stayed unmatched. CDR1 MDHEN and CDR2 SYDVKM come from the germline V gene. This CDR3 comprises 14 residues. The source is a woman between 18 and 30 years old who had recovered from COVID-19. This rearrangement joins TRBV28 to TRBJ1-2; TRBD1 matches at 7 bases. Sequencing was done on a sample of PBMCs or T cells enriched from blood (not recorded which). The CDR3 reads CAVFTRDSSEGYTF. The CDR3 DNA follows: TGTGCCGTTTTTACACGGGACAGTTCGGAGGGCTACACCTTC.